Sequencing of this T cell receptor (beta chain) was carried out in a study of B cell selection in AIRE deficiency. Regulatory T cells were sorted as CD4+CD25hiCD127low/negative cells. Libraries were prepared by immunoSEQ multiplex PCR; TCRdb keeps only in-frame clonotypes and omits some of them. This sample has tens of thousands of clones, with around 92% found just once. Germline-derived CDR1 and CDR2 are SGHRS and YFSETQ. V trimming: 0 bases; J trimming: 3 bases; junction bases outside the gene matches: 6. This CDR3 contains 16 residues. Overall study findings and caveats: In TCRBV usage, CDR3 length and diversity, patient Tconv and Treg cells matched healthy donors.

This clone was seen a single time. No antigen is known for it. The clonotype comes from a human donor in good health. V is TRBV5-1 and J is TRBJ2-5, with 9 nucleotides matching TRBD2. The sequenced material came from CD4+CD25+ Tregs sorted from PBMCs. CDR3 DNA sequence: TGCGCCAGCAGCTTGGTAGCGGGGGCCTCCAAAGAGACCCAGTACTTC. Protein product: CASSLVAGASKETQYF.